This T cell receptor (beta chain) comes out of a study of blood T cell repertoires in COVID-19. Overall study context: COVID-19 samples from acute and convalescent phases originated in the United States, Italy and Spain. PBMCs, B-cell-depleted T cells, or T cells were the source of the cDNA or gDNA that made up the material.

Source study methods: How many nucleated cells were present was estimated from reference gene primer amplification. Clones were read by immunoSEQ multiplex PCR, and TCRdb kept only the in-frame ones, dropping some. Clone size and the V and J calls come from that table; the DNA yielded D and trimming. This table holds about 310,000 clones, 85% to 90% found once. Germline CDR1 and CDR2: LNHDA and SQIVND (reference sequence). Unmatched junction bases numbered 4, after V lost 1 base and J lost 5 bases. There are 14 residues in the CDR3. Sequencing was performed on peripheral blood. This clonotype originated in an older man with acute or convalescent COVID-19. The chain recombines TRBV19 with TRBJ1-1; 7 bases map to TRBD1. The CDR3, as DNA: TGTGCCAGTAGTATAGCGTTGACAGGGACTGAAGCTTTCTTT. Translation: CASSIALTGTEAFF.